Listed below are T cell receptor beta chains from one sample, sequenced in a study of shared clonotypes between healthy human individuals. The assay was immunoSEQ multiplex PCR, and TCRdb's table has in-frame clones only and misses some. Among around 2.1 million clones, about 94% were seen once, and the ten largest hold around 0.13%. Sequencing was performed on naive CD4+ T cells sorted from blood. Receptors were obtained from a man aged 18 to 35 in good health. Both conserved end residues are part of each CDR3. The order of the fields is V gene, J gene, D gene, clone size, CDR3 protein, CDR3 DNA. The D gene is left open where the match is weak. Where a row states a size, it is once, few, many or the class of an expanded clone; other rows omit it.

V gene: TRBV7-2
J gene: TRBJ2-2
D gene: .
clone size: .
CDR3 protein: CASSLGPGGLGELFF
CDR3 DNA: TGTGCCAGCAGCTTAGGCCCCGGCGGACTCGGGGAGCTGTTTTTT

V gene: TRBV9
J gene: TRBJ2-3
D gene: TRBD1
clone size: .
CDR3 protein: CASSTSTGGFRADTQYF
CDR3 DNA: TGTGCCAGCAGCACCTCGACAGGGGGATTCAGGGCAGATACGCAGTATTTT

V gene: TRBV5-6
J gene: TRBJ1-2
D gene: TRBD1
clone size: .
CDR3 protein: CASSPERAGGRYGYTF
CDR3 DNA: TGTGCCAGCAGCCCGGAAAGGGCAGGGGGACGTTATGGCTACACCTTC

V gene: TRBV10-3
J gene: TRBJ1-1
D gene: .
clone size: once
CDR3 protein: CATNPDRTASNTEAFF
CDR3 DNA: TGTGCCACCAATCCTGATCGGACGGCTTCGAACACTGAAGCTTTCTTT

V gene: TRBV4-1
J gene: TRBJ1-2
D gene: .
clone size: once
CDR3 protein: CASSHDRNYGYTF
CDR3 DNA: TGCGCCAGCAGCCACGACAGGAACTATGGCTACACCTTC

V gene: TRBV10-2
J gene: TRBJ1-6
D gene: TRBD1
clone size: .
CDR3 protein: CASSEFGQAYNSPLHF
CDR3 DNA: TGCGCCAGCAGTGAGTTCGGACAGGCCTATAATTCACCCCTCCACTTT

V gene: TRBV7-8
J gene: TRBJ2-5
D gene: .
clone size: .
CDR3 protein: CASSLAQGKETQYF
CDR3 DNA: TGTGCCAGCAGCTTAGCTCAGGGGAAAGAGACCCAGTACTTC

V gene: TRBV7-2
J gene: TRBJ2-5
D gene: .
clone size: .
CDR3 protein: CASSLGTDSSDF
CDR3 DNA: TGTGCCAGCAGCTTAGGAACGGACTCGTCGGACTTC

V gene: TRBV5-1
J gene: TRBJ2-7
D gene: .
clone size: once
CDR3 protein: CASSLLTGSYEQYF
CDR3 DNA: TGCGCCAGCAGCTTGTTAACAGGGAGTTACGAGCAGTACTTC

V gene: TRBV4-3
J gene: TRBJ1-2
D gene: TRBD1
clone size: .
CDR3 protein: CASSQEGGTGEGYTF
CDR3 DNA: TGCGCCAGCAGCCAAGAAGGCGGGACAGGGGAAGGCTACACCTTC

V gene: TRBV5-1
J gene: TRBJ2-7
D gene: .
clone size: .
CDR3 protein: CASSSRAGPYEQYF
CDR3 DNA: TGCGCCAGCAGCTCCAGGGCCGGGCCCTACGAGCAGTACTTC

V gene: TRBV5-1
J gene: TRBJ1-2
D gene: .
clone size: .
CDR3 protein: CASSPGANYGYTF
CDR3 DNA: TGCGCCAGCAGCCCGGGGGCCAACTATGGCTACACCTTC

V gene: TRBV2
J gene: TRBJ2-2
D gene: TRBD1
clone size: .
CDR3 protein: CATLGQENTGELFF
CDR3 DNA: TGTGCCACCCTAGGACAGGAGAACACCGGGGAGCTGTTTTTT

V gene: TRBV4-3
J gene: TRBJ1-2
D gene: .
clone size: .
CDR3 protein: CASSQVWADEGYTF
CDR3 DNA: TGCGCCAGCAGCCAAGTTTGGGCAGACGAGGGCTACACCTTC

V gene: TRBV28
J gene: TRBJ1-1
D gene: .
clone size: .
CDR3 protein: CASSQGGERYTEAFF
CDR3 DNA: TGTGCCAGCAGTCAAGGGGGGGAGAGGTACACTGAAGCTTTCTTT

V gene: TRBV27
J gene: TRBJ1-6
D gene: TRBD1
clone size: .
CDR3 protein: CASWGGTDNSPLHF
CDR3 DNA: TGTGCCAGCTGGGGGGGGACAGATAATTCACCCCTCCACTTT

V gene: TRBV5-4
J gene: TRBJ2-2
D gene: TRBD1
clone size: .
CDR3 protein: CASSLVDRGDTGELFF
CDR3 DNA: TGTGCCAGCAGCTTGGTCGACAGGGGGGACACCGGGGAGCTGTTTTTT

V gene: TRBV30
J gene: TRBJ1-1
D gene: .
clone size: .
CDR3 protein: CAWNPLRDTLGGQNTEAFF
CDR3 DNA: TGTGCCTGGAACCCCTTACGAGATACTTTGGGAGGGCAGAACACTGAAGCTTTCTTT

V gene: TRBV30
J gene: TRBJ2-7
D gene: .
clone size: .
CDR3 protein: CAWGSDYEQYF
CDR3 DNA: TGTGCCTGGGGGTCGGACTACGAGCAGTACTTC

V gene: TRBV5-6
J gene: TRBJ1-2
D gene: .
clone size: .
CDR3 protein: CASSLQGLANYGYTF
CDR3 DNA: TGTGCCAGCAGCTTGCAGGGTTTGGCTAACTATGGCTACACCTTC

V gene: TRBV19
J gene: TRBJ1-2
D gene: .
clone size: .
CDR3 protein: CASTRTRGNSYGYTF
CDR3 DNA: TGTGCCAGTACCCGTACCCGGGGGAACAGTTATGGCTACACCTTC

V gene: TRBV30
J gene: TRBJ2-5
D gene: .
clone size: .
CDR3 protein: CAWREGRQYQETQYF
CDR3 DNA: TGTGCCTGGAGGGAGGGGCGGCAGTACCAAGAGACCCAGTACTTC

V gene: TRBV18
J gene: TRBJ1-1
D gene: .
clone size: .
CDR3 protein: CASSPQNMNTEAFF
CDR3 DNA: TGTGCCAGCTCACCACAGAACATGAACACTGAAGCTTTCTTT

V gene: TRBV6-5
J gene: TRBJ2-7
D gene: TRBD2
clone size: .
CDR3 protein: CASSYTGLATYEQYF
CDR3 DNA: TGTGCCAGCAGTTACACAGGACTAGCGACCTACGAGCAGTACTTC

V gene: TRBV5-1
J gene: TRBJ1-3
D gene: TRBD1
clone size: .
CDR3 protein: CASSYRTGGTGENTIYF
CDR3 DNA: TGCGCCAGCAGCTATAGGACAGGGGGCACCGGCGAAAACACCATATATTTT

V gene: TRBV6-6
J gene: TRBJ2-1
D gene: TRBD2
clone size: .
CDR3 protein: CASSGGLGGTYNEQFF
CDR3 DNA: TGTGCCAGTAGCGGGGGACTCGGGGGAACCTACAATGAGCAGTTCTTC

V gene: TRBV28
J gene: TRBJ2-1
D gene: .
clone size: .
CDR3 protein: CASSLGVILNNEQFF
CDR3 DNA: TGTGCCAGCAGTTTAGGAGTTATTCTTAACAATGAGCAGTTCTTC